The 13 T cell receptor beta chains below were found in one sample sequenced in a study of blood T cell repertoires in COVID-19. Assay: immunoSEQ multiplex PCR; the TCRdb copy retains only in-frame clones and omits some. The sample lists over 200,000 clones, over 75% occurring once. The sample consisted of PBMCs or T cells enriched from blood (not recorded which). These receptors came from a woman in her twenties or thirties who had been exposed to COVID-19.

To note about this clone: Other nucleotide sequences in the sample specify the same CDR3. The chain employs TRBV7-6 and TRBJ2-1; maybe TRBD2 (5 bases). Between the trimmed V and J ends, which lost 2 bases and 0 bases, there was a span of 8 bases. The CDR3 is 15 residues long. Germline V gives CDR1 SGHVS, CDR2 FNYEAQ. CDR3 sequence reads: CASSLSGSSYNEQFF. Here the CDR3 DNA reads TGTGCCAGCAGCTTAAGCGGAAGCTCCTACAATGAGCAGTTCTTC.

This CDR3 reads CASSLGDRPDPEAFF. The CDR3 DNA reads TGCGCCAGCAGCTTGGGTGACAGGCCCGACCCTGAAGCTTTCTTT. The chain is built from TRBV5-1 and TRBJ1-1, with D perhaps TRBD1 (6 bases). This CDR3 is built from 15 residues. Germline loops: CDR1 SGHRS, CDR2 YFSETQ. The V end was cut by 0 bases, the J end by 6 bases, with 15 bases between.

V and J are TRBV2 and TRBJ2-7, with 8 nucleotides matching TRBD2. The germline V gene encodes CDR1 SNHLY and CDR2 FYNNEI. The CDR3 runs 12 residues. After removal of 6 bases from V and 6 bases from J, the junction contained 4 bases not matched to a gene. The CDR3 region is CASRGLVPEQYF. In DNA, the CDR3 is TGTGCCAGCAGGGGACTAGTACCCGAGCAGTACTTC.

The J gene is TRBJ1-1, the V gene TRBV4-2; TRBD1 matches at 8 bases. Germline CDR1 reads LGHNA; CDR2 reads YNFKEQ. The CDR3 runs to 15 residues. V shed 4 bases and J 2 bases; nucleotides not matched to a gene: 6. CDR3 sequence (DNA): TGTGCCAGCAGCCCCGAGGACAGGGCTAACACTGAAGCTTTCTTT. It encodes CASSPEDRANTEAFF.

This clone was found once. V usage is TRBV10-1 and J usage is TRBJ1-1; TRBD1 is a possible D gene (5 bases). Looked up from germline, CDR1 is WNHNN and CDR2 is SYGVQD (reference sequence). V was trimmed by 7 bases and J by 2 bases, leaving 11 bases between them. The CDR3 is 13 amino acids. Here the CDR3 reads CASKARENTEAFF. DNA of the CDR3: TGCGCCAGCAAGGCCAGGGAAAACACTGAAGCTTTCTTT.

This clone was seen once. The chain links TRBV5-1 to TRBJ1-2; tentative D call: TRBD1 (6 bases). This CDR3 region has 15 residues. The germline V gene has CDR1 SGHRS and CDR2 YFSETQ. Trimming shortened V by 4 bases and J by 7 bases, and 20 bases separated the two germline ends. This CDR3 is CASSHGQPSNSGYTF. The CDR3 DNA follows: TGCGCCAGCAGCCACGGACAGCCCTCCAATAGTGGCTACACCTTC.

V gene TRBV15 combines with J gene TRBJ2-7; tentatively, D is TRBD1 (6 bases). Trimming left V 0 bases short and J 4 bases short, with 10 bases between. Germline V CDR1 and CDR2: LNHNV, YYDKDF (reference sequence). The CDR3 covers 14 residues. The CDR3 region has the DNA TGTGCCACCAGCAGAGATAGGGGGAGTTACGAGCAGTACTTC. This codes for CATSRDRGSYEQYF.

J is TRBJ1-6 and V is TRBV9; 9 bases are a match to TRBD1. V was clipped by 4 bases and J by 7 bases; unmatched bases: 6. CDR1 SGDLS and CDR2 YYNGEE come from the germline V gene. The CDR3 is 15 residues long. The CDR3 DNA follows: TGTGCCAGCAGCTCTCAAGGGACAGGGAATTCACCCCTCCACTTT. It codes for CASSSQGTGNSPLHF.

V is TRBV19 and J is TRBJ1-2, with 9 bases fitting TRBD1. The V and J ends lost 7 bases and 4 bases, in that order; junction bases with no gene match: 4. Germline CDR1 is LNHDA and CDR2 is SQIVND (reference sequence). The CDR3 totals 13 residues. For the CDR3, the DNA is TGTGCCAGTAACCCGACAGGGGGCTATGGCTACACCTTC. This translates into CASNPTGGYGYTF.

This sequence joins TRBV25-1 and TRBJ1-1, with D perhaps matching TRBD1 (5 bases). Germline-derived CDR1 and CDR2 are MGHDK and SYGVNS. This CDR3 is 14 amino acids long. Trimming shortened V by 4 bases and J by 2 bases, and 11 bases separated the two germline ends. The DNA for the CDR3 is TGTGCCAGCAGTGCCTCCAGGGCTAACACTGAAGCTTTCTTT. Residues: CASSASRANTEAFF.

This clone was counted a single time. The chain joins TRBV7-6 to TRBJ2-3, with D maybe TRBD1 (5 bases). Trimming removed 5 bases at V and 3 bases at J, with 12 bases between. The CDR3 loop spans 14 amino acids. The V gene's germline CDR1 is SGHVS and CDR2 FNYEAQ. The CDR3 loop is CASSATAGTDTQYF. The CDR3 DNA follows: TGTGCCAGCAGCGCCACCGCAGGGACAGATACGCAGTATTTT.

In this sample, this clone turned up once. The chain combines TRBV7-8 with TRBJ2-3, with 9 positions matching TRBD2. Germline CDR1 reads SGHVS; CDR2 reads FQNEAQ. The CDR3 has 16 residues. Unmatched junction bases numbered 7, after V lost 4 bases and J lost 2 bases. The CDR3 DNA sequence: TGTGCCAGCAGCTACGAGTTAGCGGGGGACACAGATACGCAGTATTTT. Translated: CASSYELAGDTDTQYF. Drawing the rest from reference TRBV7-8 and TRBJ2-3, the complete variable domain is GAGVSQSPRYKVAKRGQDVALRCDPISGHVSLFWYQQALGQGPEFLTYFQNEAQLDKSGLPSDRFFAERPEGSVSTLKIQRTQQEDSAVYLCASSYELAGDTDTQYFGPGTRLTVL.

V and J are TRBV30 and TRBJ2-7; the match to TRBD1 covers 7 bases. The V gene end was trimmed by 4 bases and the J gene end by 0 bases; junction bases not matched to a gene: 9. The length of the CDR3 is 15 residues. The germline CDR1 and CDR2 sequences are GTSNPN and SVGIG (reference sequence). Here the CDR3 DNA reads TGTGCCTGGACTAGACAGGGAACTACCTCCTACGAGCAGTACTTC. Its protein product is CAWTRQGTTSYEQYF.